This T cell receptor beta chain is from a study of blood T cell repertoires in COVID-19 (dated by TCRdb to 2019 to 2021). In the study overall: Samples covering the acute and convalescent phases of COVID-19 were provided by collaborators in the United States, Italy and Spain. The material from the prospective study consisted of cDNA or gDNA derived from T cells, B-cell-depleted T cells, or PBMCs. The dataset comprised deeply sampled blood TCRbeta repertoires from subjects exposed to, actively infected with, or recovered from COVID-19. The repertoires were made available in a free public database intended to serve as a resource for research on the immune response to SARS-CoV-2. The samples were drawn from two sources: the first 160 participants of the ongoing ImmuneRACE study, and over 950 subjects contributed by 6 global collaborators. Sample metadata almost always included a de-identified subject ID, COVID-19 status, age in years and sex. Where available, HLA class I and class II types were taken from metadata supplied by the sample provider and were not determined by assay-based typing.

Collaborating institutions collected whole blood in K2EDTA tubes following their own protocols. For TCRbeta analysis, collaborators shipped samples as frozen whole blood, isolated PBMCs, or DNA extracted from either of those sample types. Turning to this clone: Its antigen has not been determined. Base quality data are lacking; no much larger clone is found one base away.

Study-wide conclusions, independent of this receptor: The quantity of clinical and demographic metadata differed by source and by participant and was supplied without curation.

TCRbeta CDR3 regions were amplified from genomic DNA by means of the immunoSEQ Assay, a bias-controlled multiplex PCR. Per the authors' processing: The number of nucleated cells in each sample was estimated by amplification of reference gene primers within the assay. To quantify the absolute abundance of each unique TCRbeta CDR3 rearrangement, sequence reads were collapsed and filtered. Productive Simpson clonality was computed per sample as the square root of Simpson's diversity index over productive rearrangements. The table was pulled from immuneACCESS by TCRdb, which kept in-frame rearrangements only. Such tables lose some clones; where checked, under half of the loss comes from unresolved V genes, and the rest has no known cause. Clonal size and the V and J genes are those of that table, whereas D and trimming came from the DNA. For this sample there are 52,000 or so clones; around nine tenths appear just once. Together, the top ten hold over 25% of the sample.

Specimen: peripheral blood. This receptor was identified in a human donor in a cohort sampled during active COVID-19.

The DNA sequence follows: TGTGCCAGCATTACTAGCAGATCCTACGAGCAGTACTTC. Its protein is CASITSRSYEQYF. This chain is built from TRBV28 and TRBJ2-7, with a tentative D gene TRBD2 over 6 matching bases. As encoded in the germline V gene, CDR1 is MDHEN while CDR2 is SYDVKM. The CDR3 starts with the cysteine, ends with the phenylalanine, and has 13 residues. Only the CDR3 DNA is retained, 39 bases long and in frame from the first base. V sheds 7 bases and J sheds 1 base, leaving 11 bases between their ends.